This TCR beta chain is drawn from a study of post-analysis software for immune sequencing data. Findings of the study overall: Controls significantly exceeded multiple sclerosis patients in normalized Chao1 diversity. When patients were compared with controls, five TRBV segments were more frequent, TRBV5-6, TRBV5-1 and TRBV20-1 among them.

Included in the TCR beta cDNA libraries were unique molecular identifiers. Researchers reported 400,000 to 550,000 cDNA molecules coming from around 1 to 9.1 million T cells. MiXCR, applied by TCRdb to the PCR reads, yields one record per CDR3 protein. The sample includes 550,000 to 700,000 distinct CDR3 sequences, 44% of them seen just once. The table lists this clonotype with a count of one. Its antigen is not known. The V and J ends lost 6 bases and 4 bases respectively, with 13 bases between them. This CDR3 contains 14 residues. CDR1 SNHLY and CDR2 FYNNEI come from the germline V gene. The sequenced sample consisted of blood. The receptor was isolated from a girl aged 10 to 17 with multiple sclerosis. The chain joins TRBV2 to TRBJ1-5; possible D gene TRBD1, 5 bases. The CDR3 protein is CASRTGPMNQPQHF. CDR3 DNA sequence: TGTGCCAGCAGGACGGGGCCCATGAATCAGCCCCAGCATTTT. Using reference TRBV2 and TRBJ1-5 for the parts outside the CDR3, the full variable domain is EPEVTQTPSHQVTQMGQEVILRCVPISNHLYFYWYRQILGQKVEFLVSFYNNEISEKSEIFDDQFSVERPDGSNFTLKIRSTKLEDSAMYFCASRTGPMNQPQHFGDGTRLSIL.